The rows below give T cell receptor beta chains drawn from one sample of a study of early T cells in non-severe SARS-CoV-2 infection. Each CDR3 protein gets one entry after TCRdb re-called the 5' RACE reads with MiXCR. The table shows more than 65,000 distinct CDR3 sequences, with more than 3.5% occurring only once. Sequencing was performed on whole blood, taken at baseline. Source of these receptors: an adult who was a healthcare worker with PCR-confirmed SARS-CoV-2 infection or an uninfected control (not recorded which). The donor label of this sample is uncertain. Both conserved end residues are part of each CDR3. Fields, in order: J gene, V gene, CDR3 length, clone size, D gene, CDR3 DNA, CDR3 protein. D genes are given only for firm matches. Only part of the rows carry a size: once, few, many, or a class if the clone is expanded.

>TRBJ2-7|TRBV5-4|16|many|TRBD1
TGTGCCAGCAGCCGGCCCCGGGACAGGGCGGCCTACGAGCAGTACTTC
CASSRPRDRAAYEQYF
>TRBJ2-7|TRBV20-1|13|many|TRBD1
TGCAGTGCTCCCGTCCGGACAGGGAGCGAGCAGTACTTC
CSAPVRTGSEQYF
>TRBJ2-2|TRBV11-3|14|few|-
TGTGCCAGCAGCTCTACCCCCTCTACCGGGGAGCTGTTTTTT
CASSSTPSTGELFF
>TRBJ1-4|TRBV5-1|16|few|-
TGCGCCAGCAGCTTCGACCGGAGCTCATGGGATGAAAAACTGTTTTTT
CASSFDRSSWDEKLFF
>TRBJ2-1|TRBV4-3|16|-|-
TGCGCCAGCAGCCTTCTGCCGGGTTACTCCTACAATGAGCAGTTCTTC
CASSLLPGYSYNEQFF
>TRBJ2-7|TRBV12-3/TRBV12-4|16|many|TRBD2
TGTGCCAGCAGGGCCGCGGAGCGGGGGAGCTCCTACGAGCAGTACTTC
CASRAAERGSSYEQYF
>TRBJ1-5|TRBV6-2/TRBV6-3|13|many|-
TGTGCCAGCAGCCCCCCAGGGCATCAGCCCCAGCATTTT
CASSPPGHQPQHF
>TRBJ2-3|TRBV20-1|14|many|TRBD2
TGCAGTGCTAGAGATATCGGGGGGGGAGATACGCAGTATTTT
CSARDIGGGDTQYF
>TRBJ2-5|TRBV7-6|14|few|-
TGTGCCAGCAGCTTAAATATCGCGGAAGAGACCCAGTACTTC
CASSLNIAEETQYF
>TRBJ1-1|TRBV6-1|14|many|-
TGTGCCAGCAAGTTCGGATATATGAACACTGAAGCTTTCTTT
CASKFGYMNTEAFF
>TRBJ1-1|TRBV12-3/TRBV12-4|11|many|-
TGTGCCAGTAGCGTGAACACTGAAGCTTTCTTT
CASSVNTEAFF
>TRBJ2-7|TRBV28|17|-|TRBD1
TGTGCCAGCAGTTTCCCCACCGGAGGACAGGGGGCAAACGAGCAGTACTTC
CASSFPTGGQGANEQYF
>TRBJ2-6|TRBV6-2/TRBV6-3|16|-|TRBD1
TGTGCCAGCAGTAGAAACAGGGGCCCTGGGGCCAACGTCCTGACTTTC
CASSRNRGPGANVLTF
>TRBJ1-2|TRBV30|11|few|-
TGTGCCTGGAGGGAGTCCTATGGCTACACCTTC
CAWRESYGYTF
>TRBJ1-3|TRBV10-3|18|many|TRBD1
TGTGCCATCAGTGAGTCCGACCGGACAGGCCGATCTGGAAACACCATATATTTT
CAISESDRTGRSGNTIYF
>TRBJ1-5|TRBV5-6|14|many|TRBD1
TGTGCCAGCAGCTTCGGACAGGTCAATCAGCCCCAGCATTTT
CASSFGQVNQPQHF
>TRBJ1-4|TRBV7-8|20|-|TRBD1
TGTGCCAGCAGCTTCCGGAGGGACAGATTTTTTGGTTCGGCTAATGAAAAACTGTTTTTT
CASSFRRDRFFGSANEKLFF
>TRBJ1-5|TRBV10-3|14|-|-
TGTGCCATCAGTGAGTTGGATAGCAATCAGCCCCAGCATTTT
CAISELDSNQPQHF
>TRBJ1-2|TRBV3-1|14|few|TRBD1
TGTGCCAGCAGCCAAGCAGGACAGGGAAATGGCTACACCTTC
CASSQAGQGNGYTF
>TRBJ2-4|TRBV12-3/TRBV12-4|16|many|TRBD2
TGTGCCAGCAGGGAGCGGGGGGGTACAGCCAAAAACATTCAGTACTTC
CASRERGGTAKNIQYF
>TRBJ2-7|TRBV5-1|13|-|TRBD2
TGCGCCAGCAGTAGGGAAGCGGGAGGCGAGCAGTACTTC
CASSREAGGEQYF
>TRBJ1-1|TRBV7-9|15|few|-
TGTGCCAGCAGCCCCCACAGGGACACAAACACTGAAGCTTTCTTT
CASSPHRDTNTEAFF
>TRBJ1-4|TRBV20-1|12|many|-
TGCAGTGCTAGATCCTGGGGTGAAAAACTGTTTTTT
CSARSWGEKLFF
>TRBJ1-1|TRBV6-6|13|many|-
TGTGCCAGCACCCGACGAAGGGGTTCTGAAGCTTTCTTT
CASTRRRGSEAFF
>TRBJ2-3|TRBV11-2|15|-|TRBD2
TGTGCCAGCAGGTTTAGCGGGACCGGCACAGATACGCAGTATTTT
CASRFSGTGTDTQYF
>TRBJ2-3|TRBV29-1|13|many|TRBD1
TGCAGCGCCAGGACAGGGGGAATGGATACGCAGTATTTT
CSARTGGMDTQYF
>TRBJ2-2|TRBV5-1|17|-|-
TGCGCCAGCACGAAACGAGCGAGATATTCGAACACCGGGGAGCTGTTTTTT
CASTKRARYSNTGELFF
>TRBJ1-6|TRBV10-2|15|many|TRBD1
TGCGCCAGCAGCGACAGGGGACACCCCGATTCACCCCTCCACTTT
CASSDRGHPDSPLHF
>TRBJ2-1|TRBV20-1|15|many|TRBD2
TGCAGTGCCCCCTCGGTAGCGGGGGGAGACAATGAGCAGTTCTTC
CSAPSVAGGDNEQFF
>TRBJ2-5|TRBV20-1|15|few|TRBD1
TGCAGTGCTAGACCTGGGACAGGGGGCGACGAGACCCAGTACTTC
CSARPGTGGDETQYF
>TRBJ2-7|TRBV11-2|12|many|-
TGTGCCAGCGCTACGTCCCCCTACGAGCAGTACTTC
CASATSPYEQYF